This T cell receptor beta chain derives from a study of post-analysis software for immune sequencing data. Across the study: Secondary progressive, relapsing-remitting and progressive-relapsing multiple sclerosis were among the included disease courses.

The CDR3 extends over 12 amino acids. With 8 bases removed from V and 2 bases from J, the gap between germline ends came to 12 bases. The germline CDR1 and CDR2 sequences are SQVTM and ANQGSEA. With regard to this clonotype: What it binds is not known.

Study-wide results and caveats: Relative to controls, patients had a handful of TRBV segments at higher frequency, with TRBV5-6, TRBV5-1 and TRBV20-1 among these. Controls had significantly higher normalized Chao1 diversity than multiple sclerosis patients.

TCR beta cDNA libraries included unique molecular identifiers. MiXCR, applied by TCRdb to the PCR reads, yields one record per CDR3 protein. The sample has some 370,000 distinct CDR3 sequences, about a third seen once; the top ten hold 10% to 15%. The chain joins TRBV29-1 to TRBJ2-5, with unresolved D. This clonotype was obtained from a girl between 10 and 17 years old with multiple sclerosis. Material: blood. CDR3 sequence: CSSLGEQETQYF. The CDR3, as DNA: TGCAGCTCCTTAGGTGAACAAGAGACCCAGTACTTC. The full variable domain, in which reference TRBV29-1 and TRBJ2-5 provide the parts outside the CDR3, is SAVISQKPSRDICQRGTSLTIQCQVDSQVTMMFWYRQQPGQSLTLIATANQGSEATYESGFVIDKFPISRPNLTFSTLTVSNMSPEDSSIYLCSSLGEQETQYFGPGTRLLVL.